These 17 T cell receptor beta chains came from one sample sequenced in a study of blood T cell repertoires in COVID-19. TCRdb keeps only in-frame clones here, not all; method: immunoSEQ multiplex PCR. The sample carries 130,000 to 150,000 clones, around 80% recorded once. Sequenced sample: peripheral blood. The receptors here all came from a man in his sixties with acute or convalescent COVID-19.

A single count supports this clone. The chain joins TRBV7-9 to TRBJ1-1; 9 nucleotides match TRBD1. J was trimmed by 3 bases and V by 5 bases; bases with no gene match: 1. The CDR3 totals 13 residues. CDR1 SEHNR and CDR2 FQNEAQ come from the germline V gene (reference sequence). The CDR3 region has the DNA TGTGCCAGCAGCCGGACAGGGGACACTGAAGCTTTCTTT. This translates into CASSRTGDTEAFF.

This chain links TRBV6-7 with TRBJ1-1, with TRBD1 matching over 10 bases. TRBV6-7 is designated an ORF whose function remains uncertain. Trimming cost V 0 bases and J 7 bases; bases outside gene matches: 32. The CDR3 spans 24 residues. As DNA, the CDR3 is TGTGCCAGCAGTTACTCCTCGTCCGACCGGGGTATGGGGACAGGGGAGTATATTCGAGGTGAAGCTTTCTTT. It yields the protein CASSYSSSDRGMGTGEYIRGEAFF.

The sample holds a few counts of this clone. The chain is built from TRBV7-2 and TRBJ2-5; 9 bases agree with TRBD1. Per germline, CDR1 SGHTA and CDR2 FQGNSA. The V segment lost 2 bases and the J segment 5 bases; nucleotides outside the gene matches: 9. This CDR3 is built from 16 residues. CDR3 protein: CASSLSVGQGYETQYF. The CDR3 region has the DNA TGTGCCAGCAGCTTAAGTGTCGGACAGGGGTACGAGACCCAGTACTTC.

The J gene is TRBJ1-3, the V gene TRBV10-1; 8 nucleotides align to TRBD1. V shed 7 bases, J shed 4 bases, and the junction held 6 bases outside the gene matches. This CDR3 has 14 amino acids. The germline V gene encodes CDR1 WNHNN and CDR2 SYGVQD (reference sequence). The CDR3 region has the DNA TGCGCCAGCACCCTCGACAGGGGAGGAAACACCATATATTTT. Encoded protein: CASTLDRGGNTIYF.

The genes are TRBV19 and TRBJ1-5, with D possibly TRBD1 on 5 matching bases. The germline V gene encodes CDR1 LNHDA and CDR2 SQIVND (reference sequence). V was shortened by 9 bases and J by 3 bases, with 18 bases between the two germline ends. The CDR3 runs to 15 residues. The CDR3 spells CASSQGYDNNQPQHF. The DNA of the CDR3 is TGTGCCAGCTCTCAGGGTTATGACAACAATCAGCCCCAGCATTTT.

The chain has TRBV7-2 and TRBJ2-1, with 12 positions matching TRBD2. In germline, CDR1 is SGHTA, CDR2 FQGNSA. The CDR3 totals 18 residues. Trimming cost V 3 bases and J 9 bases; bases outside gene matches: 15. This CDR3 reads CASSLFTSGRFRGGEQFF. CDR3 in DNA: TGTGCCAGCAGCTTGTTCACTAGCGGGAGGTTTCGTGGCGGTGAGCAGTTCTTC.

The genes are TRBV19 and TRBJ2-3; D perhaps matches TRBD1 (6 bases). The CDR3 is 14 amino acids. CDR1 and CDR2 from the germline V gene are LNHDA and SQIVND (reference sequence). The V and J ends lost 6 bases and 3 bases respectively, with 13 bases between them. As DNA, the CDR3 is TGTGCCAGTAGGACAGGCGTTGTAACAGATACGCAGTATTTT. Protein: CASRTGVVTDTQYF. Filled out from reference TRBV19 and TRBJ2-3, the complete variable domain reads DGGITQSPKYLFRKEGQNVTLSCEQNLNHDAMYWYRQDPGQGLRLIYYSQIVNDFQKGDIAEGYSVSREKKESFPLTVTSAQKNPTAFYLCASRTGVVTDTQYFGPGTRLTVL.

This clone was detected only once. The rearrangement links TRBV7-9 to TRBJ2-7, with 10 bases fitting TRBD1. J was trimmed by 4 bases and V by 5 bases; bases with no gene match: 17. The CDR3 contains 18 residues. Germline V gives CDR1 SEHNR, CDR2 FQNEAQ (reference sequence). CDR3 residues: CASSTTHTRDRGLYEQYF. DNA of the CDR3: TGTGCCAGCAGCACCACCCACACACGGGACAGGGGATTATACGAGCAGTACTTC.

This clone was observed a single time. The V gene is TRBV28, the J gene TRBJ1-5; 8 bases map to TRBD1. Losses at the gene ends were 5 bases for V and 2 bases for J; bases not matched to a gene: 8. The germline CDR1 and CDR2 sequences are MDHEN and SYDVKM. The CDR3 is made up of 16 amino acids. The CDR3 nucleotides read TGTGCCAGCAGTCCGACCCAGGGGGCCGGCAATCAGCCCCAGCATTTT. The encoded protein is CASSPTQGAGNQPQHF.

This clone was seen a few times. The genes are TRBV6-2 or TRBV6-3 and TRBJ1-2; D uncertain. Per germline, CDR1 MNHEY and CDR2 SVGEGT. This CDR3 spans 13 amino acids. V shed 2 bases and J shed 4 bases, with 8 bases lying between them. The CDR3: CASSYDTFYGYTF. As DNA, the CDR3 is TGTGCCAGCAGTTACGACACATTCTATGGCTACACCTTC.

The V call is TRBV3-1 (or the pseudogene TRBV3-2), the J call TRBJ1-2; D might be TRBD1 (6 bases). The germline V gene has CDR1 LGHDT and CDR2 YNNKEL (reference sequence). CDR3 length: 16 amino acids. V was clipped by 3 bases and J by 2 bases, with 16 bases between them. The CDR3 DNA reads TGTGCCAGCAGCCAGAAGGACAGCCGGAGAAACTATGGCTACACCTTC. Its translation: CASSQKDSRRNYGYTF.

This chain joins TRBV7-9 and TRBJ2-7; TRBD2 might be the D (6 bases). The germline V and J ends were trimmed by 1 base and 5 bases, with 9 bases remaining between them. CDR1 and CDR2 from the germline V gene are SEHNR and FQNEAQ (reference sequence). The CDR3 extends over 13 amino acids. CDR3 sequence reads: CASSLEGGDEQYF. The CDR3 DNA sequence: TGTGCCAGCAGCTTAGAGGGCGGGGACGAGCAGTACTTC. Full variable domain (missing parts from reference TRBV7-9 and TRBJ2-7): DTGVSQNPRHKITKRGQNVTFRCDPISEHNRLYWYRQTLGQGPEFLTYFQNEAQLEKSRLLSDRFSAERPKGSFSTLEIQRTEQGDSAMYLCASSLEGGDEQYFGPGTRLTVT.

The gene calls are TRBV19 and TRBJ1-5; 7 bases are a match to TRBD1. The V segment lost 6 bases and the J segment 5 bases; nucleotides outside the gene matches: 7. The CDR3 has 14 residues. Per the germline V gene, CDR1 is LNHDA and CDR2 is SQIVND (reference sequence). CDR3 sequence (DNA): TGTGCCAGTAGACGAACAGGGGCAGATCAGCCCCAGCATTTT. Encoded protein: CASRRTGADQPQHF.

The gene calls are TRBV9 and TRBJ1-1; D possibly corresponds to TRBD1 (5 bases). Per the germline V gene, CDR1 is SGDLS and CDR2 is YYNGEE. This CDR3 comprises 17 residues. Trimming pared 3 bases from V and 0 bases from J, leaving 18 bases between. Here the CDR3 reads CASSAKVEGPMNTEAFF. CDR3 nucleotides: TGTGCCAGCAGCGCCAAAGTGGAGGGACCCATGAACACTGAAGCTTTCTTT.

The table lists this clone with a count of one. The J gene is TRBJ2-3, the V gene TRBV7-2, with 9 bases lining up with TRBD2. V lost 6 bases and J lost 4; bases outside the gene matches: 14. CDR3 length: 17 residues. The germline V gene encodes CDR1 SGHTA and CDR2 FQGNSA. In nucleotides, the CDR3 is TGTGCCAGCAGTCCCTTAGGGACGGGACTAGCATCAGATACGCAGTATTTT. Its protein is CASSPLGTGLASDTQYF.

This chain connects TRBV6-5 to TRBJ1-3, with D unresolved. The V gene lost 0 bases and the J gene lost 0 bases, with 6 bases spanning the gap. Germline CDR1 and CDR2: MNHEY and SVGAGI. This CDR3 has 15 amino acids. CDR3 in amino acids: CASSYSPLSGNTIYF. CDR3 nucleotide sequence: TGTGCCAGCAGTTACTCGCCACTCTCTGGAAACACCATATATTTT.

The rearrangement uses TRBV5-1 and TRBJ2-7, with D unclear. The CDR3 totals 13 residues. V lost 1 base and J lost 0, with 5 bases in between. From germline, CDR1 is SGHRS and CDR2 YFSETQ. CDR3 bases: TGCGCCAGCAGCTTGACAGCCTCCTACGAGCAGTACTTC. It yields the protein CASSLTASYEQYF.